The 8 T cell receptor beta chains below were found in one sample sequenced in a study of T cells in Graves' hyperthyroidism and ophthalmopathy. The investigators amplified TCR beta CDR3 regions from RNA transcripts. TCR CDR3 underwent first-round RT-PCR with the HTBI primer set. TCRdb fed the multiplex PCR reads into MiXCR, producing one record per CDR3 protein. Counted here are almost 250,000 distinct CDR3 sequences, approximately 24% occurring once; the ten biggest clones make up around 40%. Sequencing was done on a sample of blood. The receptors stem from a middle-aged woman with Graves' ophthalmopathy.

The V call is TRBV12-3 or TRBV12-4, the J call TRBJ1-3, with no clear D. V was pared by 3 bases and J by 0 bases, with 6 bases between. The CDR3 covers 14 residues. CDR3 in amino acids: CASSLAHSGNTIYF. CDR3 DNA sequence: TGTGCCAGCAGTTTGGCCCACTCTGGAAACACCATATATTTT.

The sample holds many counts of this clonotype. This sequence joins TRBV28 and TRBJ2-7; possible D gene TRBD1, 5 bases. The CDR3 sequence is 10 residues long. Trimming shortened V by 5 bases and J by 12 bases, and 11 bases separated the two germline ends. Germline loops: CDR1 MDHEN, CDR2 SYDVKM. The CDR3 loop is CASSTTVPYF. The CDR3 DNA follows: TGTGCCAGCAGTACGACAGTTCCGTACTTC.

This chain joins TRBV20-1 and TRBJ2-7; tentative D call: TRBD2 (6 bases). Germline CDR1 reads DFQATT; CDR2 reads SNEGSKA (reference sequence). Trimming left V 3 bases short and J 0 bases short, with 9 bases between. CDR3 length: 13 amino acids. Here the CDR3 reads CSARGLSSYEQYF. The CDR3 DNA is TGCAGTGCTAGGGGACTGAGCTCCTACGAGCAGTACTTC.

In its sample, this clonotype was seen many times. The chain is built from TRBV11-2 and TRBJ2-7, with TRBD2 matching over 9 bases. V shed 5 bases and J 4 bases; nucleotides not matched to a gene: 9. Germline CDR1 reads SGHAT; CDR2 reads FQNNGV. The CDR3 totals 15 residues. This chain's CDR3 is CASSPSGTGRYEQYF. DNA of the CDR3: TGTGCCAGCAGCCCTAGCGGGACGGGGAGATACGAGCAGTACTTC.

There are many counts of this clonotype. This sequence joins TRBV20-1 and TRBJ2-7; TRBD2 matches 10 bases. The ends lost 6 bases at V and 3 bases at J; junction bases unmatched: 11. In germline, CDR1 is DFQATT, CDR2 SNEGSKA (reference sequence). The CDR3 runs to 15 residues. For the CDR3, the DNA is TGCAGTGCGGAACCGCTAGCGGGAGAGGTCTACGAGCAGTACTTC. This gives the protein CSAEPLAGEVYEQYF.

This clonotype was seen many times. This sequence joins TRBV12-3 or TRBV12-4 and TRBJ1-1; D perhaps matches TRBD1 (6 bases). The germline V and J ends were trimmed by 5 bases and 5 bases, with 18 bases remaining between them. This CDR3 is 15 amino acids long. The CDR3 spells CASSLQGPLGTEAFF. CDR3 DNA sequence: TGTGCCAGCAGTCTCCAGGGGCCGCTGGGGACTGAAGCTTTCTTT.

Many counts were recorded for this clonotype. The CDR3 DNA reads TGTGCCAGCAGCTCCCAGGGACAGGCCATCCAGTACTTC. It encodes CASSSQGQAIQYF. The chain is built from TRBV7-2 and TRBJ2-7; 8 positions agree with TRBD1. J was trimmed by 10 bases and V by 4 bases; bases with no gene match: 9. The length of the CDR3 is 13 residues. The germline CDR1 and CDR2 sequences are SGHTA and FQGNSA.

This chain joins TRBV19 and TRBJ2-2; D gene uncertain. The CDR3 runs to 13 residues. The V and J ends lost 6 bases and 4 bases respectively, with 9 bases between them. Germline CDR1 LNHDA, CDR2 SQIVND (reference sequence). The CDR3 nucleotides read TGTGCCAGTAGGACCGGCAGCACCGGGGAGCTGTTTTTT. Residues: CASRTGSTGELFF.